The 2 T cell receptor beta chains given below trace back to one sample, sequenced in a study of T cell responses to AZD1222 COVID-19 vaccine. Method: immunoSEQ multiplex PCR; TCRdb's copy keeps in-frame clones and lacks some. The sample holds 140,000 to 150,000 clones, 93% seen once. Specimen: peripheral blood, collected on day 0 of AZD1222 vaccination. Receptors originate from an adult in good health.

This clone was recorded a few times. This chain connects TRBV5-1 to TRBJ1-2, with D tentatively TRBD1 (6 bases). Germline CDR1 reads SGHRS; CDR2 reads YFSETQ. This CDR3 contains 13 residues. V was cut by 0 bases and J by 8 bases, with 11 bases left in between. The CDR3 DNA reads TGCGCCAGCAGCTTGGTAGGGGGGGAAGGCTACACCTTC. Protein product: CASSLVGGEGYTF.

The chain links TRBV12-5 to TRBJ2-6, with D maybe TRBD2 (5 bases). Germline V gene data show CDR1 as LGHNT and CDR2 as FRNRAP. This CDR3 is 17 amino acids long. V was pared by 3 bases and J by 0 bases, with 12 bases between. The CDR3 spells CASGFHATSSGANVLTF. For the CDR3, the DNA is TGTGCTAGTGGTTTCCACGCTACTAGCTCTGGGGCCAACGTCCTGACTTTC.